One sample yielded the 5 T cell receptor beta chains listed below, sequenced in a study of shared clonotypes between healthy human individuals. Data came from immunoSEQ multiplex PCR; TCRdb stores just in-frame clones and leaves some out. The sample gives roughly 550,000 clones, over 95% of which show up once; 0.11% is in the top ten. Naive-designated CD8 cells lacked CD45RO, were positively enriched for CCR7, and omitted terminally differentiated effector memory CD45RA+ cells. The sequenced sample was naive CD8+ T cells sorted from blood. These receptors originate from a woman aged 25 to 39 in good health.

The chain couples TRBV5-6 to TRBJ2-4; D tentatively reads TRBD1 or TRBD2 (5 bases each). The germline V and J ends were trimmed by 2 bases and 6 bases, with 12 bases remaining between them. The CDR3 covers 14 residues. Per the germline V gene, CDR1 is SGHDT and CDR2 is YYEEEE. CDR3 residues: CASSFFGGRNIQYF. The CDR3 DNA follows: TGTGCCAGCAGCTTTTTTGGGGGAAGAAACATTCAGTACTTC.

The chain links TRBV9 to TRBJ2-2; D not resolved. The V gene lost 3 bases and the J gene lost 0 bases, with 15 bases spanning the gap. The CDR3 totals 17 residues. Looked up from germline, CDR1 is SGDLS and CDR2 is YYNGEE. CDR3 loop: CASSAGDWAANTGELFF. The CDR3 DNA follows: TGTGCCAGCAGCGCCGGAGACTGGGCCGCGAACACCGGGGAGCTGTTTTTT.

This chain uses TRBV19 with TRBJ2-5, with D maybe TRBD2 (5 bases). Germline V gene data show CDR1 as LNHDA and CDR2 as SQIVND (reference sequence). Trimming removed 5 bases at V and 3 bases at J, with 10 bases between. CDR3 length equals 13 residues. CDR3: CASSPDGEETQYF. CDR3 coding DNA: TGTGCCAGTAGTCCAGACGGGGAAGAGACCCAGTACTTC.

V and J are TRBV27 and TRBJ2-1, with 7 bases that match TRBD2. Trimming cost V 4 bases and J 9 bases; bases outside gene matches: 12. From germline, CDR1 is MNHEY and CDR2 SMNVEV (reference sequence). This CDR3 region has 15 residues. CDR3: CASSSPGREYGEQFF. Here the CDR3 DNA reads TGTGCCAGCAGTTCCCCAGGGCGGGAGTATGGTGAGCAGTTCTTC.

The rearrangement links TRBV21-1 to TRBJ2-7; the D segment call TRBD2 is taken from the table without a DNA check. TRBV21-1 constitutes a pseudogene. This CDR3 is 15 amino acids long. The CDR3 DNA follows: TGTGCCAGCAGCAAAGTTGCGACTAGCGGCTACGAGCAGTACTTC. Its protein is CASSKVATSGYEQYF.